The present TCR beta chain was sequenced within a study of response to subunit inactivated influenza vaccine listed by TCRdb under 2018. For context, the study as a whole: To follow how T cells responded to a trivalent subunit inactivated influenza vaccine, the researchers relied on deep quantitative profiling of the T cell receptor repertoire. Beyond this particular receptor, the publication reports: According to the authors, only a limited number of new T cells may be recruited by each seasonal influenza vaccination.

The library relied on RT-PCR. The sequencing machine was an Illumina HiSeq 2500. TCRdb reprocessing: public reads trimmed at Q25 with fastp, clones called with MiXCR, in-frame beta chains kept. Entries that share a CDR3 protein sequence are merged under the most common genes and DNA. The sample table records some 160,000 distinct CDR3 sequences; approximately 11% of these occur just once. Of the sample, 12% is held by the ten largest clones. This clonotype was picked up a small number of times. Its target antigen remains unknown. Per-nucleotide qualities are absent, and no much larger clonotype sits a single base away. This sample's time point label indicates: 45 days after influenza vaccine administration. Counted from cysteine to phenylalanine, this CDR3 has 14 amino acids. The entry retains the CDR3 DNA only, 42 bases that are in frame from base 1. CDR1 SEHNR and CDR2 FQNEAQ are derived from the germline V gene (reference sequence). Between the V and J ends, shortened by 5 bases and 3 bases respectively, the junction contains 13 bases.

The rearranged segments are TRBV7-9 and TRBJ2-5; TRBD1 is possibly the D segment (6 matching bases). Sequenced here: non-naive T cells sorted from PBMCs, sampled about 6 weeks after vaccination. Taken with the paper, the label for cell subset or site translates to: memory T cell fraction. The sequence derives from a man aged 50 to 59 who received an inactivated influenza vaccine. Donor details come from another sample of the same person, matched by shared clones. In nucleotides, the sequence is TGTGCCAGCAGCCGTCCCGGACAGAAAGAGACCCAGTACTTC. Translated, it gives CASSRPGQKETQYF.